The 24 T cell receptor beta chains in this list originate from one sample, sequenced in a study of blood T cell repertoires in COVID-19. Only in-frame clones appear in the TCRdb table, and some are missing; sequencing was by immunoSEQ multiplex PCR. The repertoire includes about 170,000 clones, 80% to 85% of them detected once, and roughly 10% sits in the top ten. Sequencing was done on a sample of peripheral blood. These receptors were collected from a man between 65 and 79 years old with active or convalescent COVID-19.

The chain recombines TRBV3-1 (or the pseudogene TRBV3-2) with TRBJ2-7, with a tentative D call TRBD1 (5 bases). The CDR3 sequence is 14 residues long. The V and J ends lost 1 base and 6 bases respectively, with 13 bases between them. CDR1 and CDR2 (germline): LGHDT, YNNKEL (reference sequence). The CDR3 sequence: CASSQAAGFGEQYF. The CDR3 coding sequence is TGTGCCAGCAGCCAAGCGGCAGGGTTTGGCGAGCAGTACTTC.

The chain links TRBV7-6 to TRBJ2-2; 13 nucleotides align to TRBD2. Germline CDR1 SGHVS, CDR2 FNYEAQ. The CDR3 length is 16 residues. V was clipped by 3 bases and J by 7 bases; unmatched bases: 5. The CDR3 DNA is TGTGCCAGCAGCTTCTCCGGGACTAGCGGGGTCGGGGAGCTGTTTTTT. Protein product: CASSFSGTSGVGELFF.

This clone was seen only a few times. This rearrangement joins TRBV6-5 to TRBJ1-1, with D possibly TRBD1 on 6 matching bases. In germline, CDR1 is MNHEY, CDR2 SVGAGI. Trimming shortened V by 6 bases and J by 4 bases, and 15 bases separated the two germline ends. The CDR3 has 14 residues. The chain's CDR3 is CASRHQGGGTEAFF. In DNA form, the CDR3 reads TGTGCCAGCAGACACCAAGGGGGGGGCACTGAAGCTTTCTTT.

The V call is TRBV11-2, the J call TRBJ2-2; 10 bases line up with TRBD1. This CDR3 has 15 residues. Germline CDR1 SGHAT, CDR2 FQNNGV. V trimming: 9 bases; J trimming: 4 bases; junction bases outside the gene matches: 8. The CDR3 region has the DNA TGTGCCAGGGGTCCATGGACAGGGGGCACCGGGGAGCTGTTTTTT. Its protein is CARGPWTGGTGELFF.

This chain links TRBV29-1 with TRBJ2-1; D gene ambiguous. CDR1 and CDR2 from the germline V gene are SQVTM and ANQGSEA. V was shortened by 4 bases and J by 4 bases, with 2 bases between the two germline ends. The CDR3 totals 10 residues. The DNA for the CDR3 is TGCAGCGTTGTATACAATGAGCAGTTCTTC. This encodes CSVVYNEQFF.

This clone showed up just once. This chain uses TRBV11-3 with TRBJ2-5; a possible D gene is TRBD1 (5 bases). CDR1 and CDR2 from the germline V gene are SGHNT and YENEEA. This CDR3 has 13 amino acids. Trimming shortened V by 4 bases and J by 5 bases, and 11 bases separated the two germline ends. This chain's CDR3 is CASSSSGLETQYF. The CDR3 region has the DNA TGTGCCAGCAGCTCCTCAGGGTTGGAGACCCAGTACTTC. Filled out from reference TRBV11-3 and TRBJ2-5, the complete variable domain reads EAGVVQSPRYKIIEKKQPVAFWCNPISGHNTLYWYLQNLGQGPELLIRYENEEAVDDSQLPKDRFSAERLKGVDSTLKIQPAELGDSAVYLCASSSSGLETQYFGPGTRLLVL.

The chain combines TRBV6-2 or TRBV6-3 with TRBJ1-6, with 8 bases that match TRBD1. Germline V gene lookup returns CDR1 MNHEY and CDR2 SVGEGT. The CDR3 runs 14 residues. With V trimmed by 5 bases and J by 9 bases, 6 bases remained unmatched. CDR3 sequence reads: CASSTDRGSSPLHF. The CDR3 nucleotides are TGTGCCAGCAGTACCGACAGGGGATCTTCACCCCTCCACTTT.

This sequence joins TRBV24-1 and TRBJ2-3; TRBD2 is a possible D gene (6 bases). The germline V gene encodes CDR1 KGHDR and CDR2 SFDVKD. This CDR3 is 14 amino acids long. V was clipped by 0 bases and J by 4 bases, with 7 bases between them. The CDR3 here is CATSDLGGADTQYF. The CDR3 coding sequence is TGTGCCACCAGTGATTTGGGCGGGGCAGATACGCAGTATTTT.

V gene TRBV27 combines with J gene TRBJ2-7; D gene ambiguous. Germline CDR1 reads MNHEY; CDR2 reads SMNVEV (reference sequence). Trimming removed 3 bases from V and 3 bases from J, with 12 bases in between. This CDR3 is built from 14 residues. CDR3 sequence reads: CASSFYSSGYEQYF. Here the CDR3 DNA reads TGTGCCAGCAGTTTCTATTCCTCCGGCTACGAGCAGTACTTC.

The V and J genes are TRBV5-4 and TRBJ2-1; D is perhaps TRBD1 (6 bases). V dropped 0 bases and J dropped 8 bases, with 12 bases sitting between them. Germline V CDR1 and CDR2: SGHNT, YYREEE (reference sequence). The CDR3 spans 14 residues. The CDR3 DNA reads TGTGCCAGCAGCTTGGAGAGGGGGTTACATGAGCAGTTCTTC. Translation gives CASSLERGLHEQFF.

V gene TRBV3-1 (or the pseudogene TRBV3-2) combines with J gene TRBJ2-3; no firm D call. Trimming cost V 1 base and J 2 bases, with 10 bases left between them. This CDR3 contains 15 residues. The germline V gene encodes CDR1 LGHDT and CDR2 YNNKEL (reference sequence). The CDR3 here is CASSQVTTYTDTQYF. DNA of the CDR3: TGTGCCAGCAGCCAAGTTACCACCTACACAGATACGCAGTATTTT.

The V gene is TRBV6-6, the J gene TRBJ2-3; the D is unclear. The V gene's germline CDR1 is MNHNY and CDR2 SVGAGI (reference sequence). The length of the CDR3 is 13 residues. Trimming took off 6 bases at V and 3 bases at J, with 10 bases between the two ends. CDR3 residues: CASRRPGTDTQYF. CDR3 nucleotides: TGTGCCAGCAGGCGACCCGGGACAGATACGCAGTATTTT.

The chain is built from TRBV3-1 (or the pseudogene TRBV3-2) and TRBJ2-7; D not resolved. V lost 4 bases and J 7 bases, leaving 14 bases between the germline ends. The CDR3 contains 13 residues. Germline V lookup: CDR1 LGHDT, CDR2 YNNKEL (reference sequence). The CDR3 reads CASSPQYEREQYF. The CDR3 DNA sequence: TGTGCCAGCAGCCCTCAGTATGAGCGTGAGCAGTACTTC.

The CDR3 nucleotides are TGTGCCACCAGCAGAGTCCCTACAGGGGCTAGCAATCAGCCCCAGCATTTT. Its protein is CATSRVPTGASNQPQHF. V gene TRBV15 combines with J gene TRBJ1-5; TRBD1 agrees at 7 bases. The CDR3 spans 17 residues. V shed 1 base, J shed 0 bases, and the junction held 6 bases outside the gene matches. In germline, CDR1 is LNHNV, CDR2 YYDKDF (reference sequence).

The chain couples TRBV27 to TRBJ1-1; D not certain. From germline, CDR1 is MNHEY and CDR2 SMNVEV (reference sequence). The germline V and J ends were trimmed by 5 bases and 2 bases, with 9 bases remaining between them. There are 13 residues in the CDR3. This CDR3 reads CASSVRGNTEAFF. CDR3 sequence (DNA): TGTGCCAGCAGTGTACGGGGAAACACTGAAGCTTTCTTT.

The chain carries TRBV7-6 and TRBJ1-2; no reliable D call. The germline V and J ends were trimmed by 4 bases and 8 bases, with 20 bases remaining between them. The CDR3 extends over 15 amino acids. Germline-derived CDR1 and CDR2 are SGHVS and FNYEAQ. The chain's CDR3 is CASSSTGYGLVGYTF. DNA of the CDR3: TGTGCCAGCAGCTCGACCGGGTACGGGTTGGTCGGCTACACCTTC.

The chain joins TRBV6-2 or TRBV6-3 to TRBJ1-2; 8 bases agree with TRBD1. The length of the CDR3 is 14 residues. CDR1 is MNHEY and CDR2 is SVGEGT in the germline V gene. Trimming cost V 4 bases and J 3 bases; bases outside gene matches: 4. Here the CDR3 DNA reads TGTGCCAGCAGTTCGGGACAGGCCTACTATGGCTACACCTTC. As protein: CASSSGQAYYGYTF.

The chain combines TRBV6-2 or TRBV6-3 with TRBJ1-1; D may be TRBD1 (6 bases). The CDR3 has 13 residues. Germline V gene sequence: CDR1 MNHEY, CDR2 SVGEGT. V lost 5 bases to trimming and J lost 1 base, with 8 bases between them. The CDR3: CASSIRGNTEAFF. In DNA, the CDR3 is TGTGCCAGCAGTATCAGGGGGAACACTGAAGCTTTCTTT.

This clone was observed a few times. CDR3 loop: CASSVQGIRYGYTF. In nucleotides, the CDR3 is TGTGCCAGCAGCGTACAGGGGATACGGTATGGCTACACCTTC. The gene calls are TRBV7-9 and TRBJ1-2, with 7 bases fitting TRBD1. V shed 5 bases, J shed 5 bases, and the junction held 8 bases outside the gene matches. This CDR3 spans 14 amino acids. The V gene's germline CDR1 is SEHNR and CDR2 FQNEAQ (reference sequence).

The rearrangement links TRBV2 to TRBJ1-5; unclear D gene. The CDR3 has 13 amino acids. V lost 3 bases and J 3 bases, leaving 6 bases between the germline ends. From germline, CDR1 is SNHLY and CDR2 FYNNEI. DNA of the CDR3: TGTGCCAGCAGTGACAGGTTCAATCAGCCCCAGCATTTT. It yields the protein CASSDRFNQPQHF. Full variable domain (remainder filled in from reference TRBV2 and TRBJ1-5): EPEVTQTPSHQVTQMGQEVILRCVPISNHLYFYWYRQILGQKVEFLVSFYNNEISEKSEIFDDQFSVERPDGSNFTLKIRSTKLEDSAMYFCASSDRFNQPQHFGDGTRLSIL.

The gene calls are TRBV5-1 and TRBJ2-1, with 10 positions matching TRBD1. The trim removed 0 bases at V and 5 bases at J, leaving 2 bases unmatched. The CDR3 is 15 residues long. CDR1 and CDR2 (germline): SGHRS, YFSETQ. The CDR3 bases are TGCGCCAGCAGCTTGGGGACAGGGGGAAACAATGAGCAGTTCTTC. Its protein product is CASSLGTGGNNEQFF.

The CDR3 DNA sequence: TGTGCCAGCAGCTTAGGGGAGGGACAATACTATGGCTACACCTTC. Translation: CASSLGEGQYYGYTF. The J gene is TRBJ1-2, the V gene TRBV7-9; perhaps TRBD1 as D (6 bases). This CDR3 is 15 amino acids long. The V end was cut by 1 base, the J end by 3 bases, with 12 bases between. Germline V gene lookup returns CDR1 SEHNR and CDR2 FQNEAQ (reference sequence).

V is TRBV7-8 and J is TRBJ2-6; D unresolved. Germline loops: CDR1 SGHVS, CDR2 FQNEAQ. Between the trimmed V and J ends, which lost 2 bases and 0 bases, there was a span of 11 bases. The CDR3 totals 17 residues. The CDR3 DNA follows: TGTGCCAGCAGCTTACGTGGCCCGCACTCTGGGGCCAACGTCCTGACTTTC. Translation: CASSLRGPHSGANVLTF. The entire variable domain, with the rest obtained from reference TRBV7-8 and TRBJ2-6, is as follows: GAGVSQSPRYKVAKRGQDVALRCDPISGHVSLFWYQQALGQGPEFLTYFQNEAQLDKSGLPSDRFFAERPEGSVSTLKIQRTQQEDSAVYLCASSLRGPHSGANVLTFGAGSRLTVL.

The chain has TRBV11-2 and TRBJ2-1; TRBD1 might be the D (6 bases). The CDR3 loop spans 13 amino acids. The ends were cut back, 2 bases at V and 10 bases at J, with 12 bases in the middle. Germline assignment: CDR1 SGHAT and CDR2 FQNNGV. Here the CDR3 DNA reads TGTGCCAGCAGCTTACCTACAGGGCACGAGCAGTTCTTC. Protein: CASSLPTGHEQFF.